The rows below give T cell receptor beta chains drawn from one sample of a study of T cell responses to AZD1222 COVID-19 vaccine. Only in-frame clones appear in the TCRdb table, and some are missing; sequencing was by immunoSEQ multiplex PCR. The table shows 100,000 to 150,000 clones, with 85% to 90% occurring only once. The sample in question was peripheral blood, obtained on day 0 of MenACWY control vaccination. The source is an adult in good health. Each CDR3 is given with its conserved first and last residue. Fields, in order: J gene, D gene, clone size, V gene, CDR3 protein, CDR3 DNA. The D gene is left open where the match is weak. The size field is filled for only some rows; it gives once, few, many or a size class.

J: TRBJ1-5
D: .
size: .
V: TRBV24-1
CDR3: CATSDGSQPQHF
DNA: TGTGCCACCAGTGATGGCAGTCAGCCCCAGCATTTT

J: TRBJ1-2
D: .
size: .
V: TRBV3-1/TRBV3-2
CDR3: CASSQMGTNYGYTF
DNA: TGTGCCAGCAGCCAGATGGGGACTAACTATGGCTACACCTTC

J: TRBJ1-3
D: .
size: .
V: TRBV7-6
CDR3: CASSLSASSGNTIYF
DNA: TGTGCCAGCAGCTTATCCGCTAGCTCTGGAAACACCATATATTTT

J: TRBJ2-7
D: .
size: .
V: TRBV30
CDR3: CAWRPKTAGYYEQYF
DNA: TGTGCCTGGAGGCCGAAGACAGCCGGGTACTACGAGCAGTACTTC

J: TRBJ2-7
D: .
size: .
V: TRBV3-1/TRBV3-2
CDR3: CASSQGSGQYEQYF
DNA: TGTGCCAGCAGCCAAGGCTCAGGGCAATACGAGCAGTACTTC

J: TRBJ2-5
D: .
size: .
V: TRBV5-6
CDR3: CASSLPGAQETQYF
DNA: TGTGCCAGCAGCTTGCCAGGGGCACAAGAGACCCAGTACTTC

J: TRBJ2-3
D: .
size: .
V: TRBV12-3/TRBV12-4
CDR3: CASRPSTDTQYF
DNA: TGTGCCAGCAGGCCTAGCACAGATACGCAGTATTTT

J: TRBJ2-7
D: TRBD2
size: .
V: TRBV6-5
CDR3: CASSPTGGYEQYF
DNA: TGTGCCAGCAGTCCCACCGGGGGGTACGAGCAGTACTTC

J: TRBJ2-2
D: TRBD1
size: .
V: TRBV11-3
CDR3: CASSPRDRVNTGELFF
DNA: TGTGCCAGCAGCCCGCGGGACAGGGTAAACACCGGGGAGCTGTTTTTT

J: TRBJ2-1
D: .
size: .
V: TRBV19
CDR3: CASSAGTRGINEQFF
DNA: TGTGCCAGTAGCGCCGGGACAAGGGGGATAAATGAGCAGTTCTTC

J: TRBJ2-2
D: .
size: .
V: TRBV12-2
CDR3: CASRFIGTGELFF
DNA: TGTGCAAGTCGCTTTATAGGCACCGGGGAGCTGTTTTTT

J: TRBJ2-1
D: .
size: .
V: TRBV11-2
CDR3: CASSLSGGKYNEQFF
DNA: TGTGCCAGCAGCTTGTCCGGCGGGAAATACAATGAGCAGTTCTTC

J: TRBJ1-5
D: .
size: .
V: TRBV11-2
CDR3: CASSLSGSGAPQHF
DNA: TGTGCCAGCAGCTTATCGGGCTCGGGGGCGCCCCAGCATTTT

J: TRBJ1-2
D: .
size: .
V: TRBV2
CDR3: CASSGLTGFSNYGYTF
DNA: TGTGCCAGCAGTGGACTCACAGGGTTTTCTAACTATGGCTACACCTTC

J: TRBJ2-7
D: TRBD1
size: once
V: TRBV4-1
CDR3: CASSQDFTGTGIIYEQYF
DNA: TGCGCCAGCAGCCAAGATTTCACCGGGACAGGGATAATATACGAGCAGTACTTC

J: TRBJ2-7
D: .
size: .
V: TRBV5-1
CDR3: CASSFTVSPTYEQYF
DNA: TGCGCCAGCAGCTTTACTGTTTCACCTACCTACGAGCAGTACTTC

J: TRBJ2-5
D: .
size: .
V: TRBV6-2/TRBV6-3
CDR3: CASSAGLLGQETQYF
DNA: TGTGCCAGCAGCGCGGGACTTCTTGGACAAGAGACCCAGTACTTC

J: TRBJ1-6
D: .
size: .
V: TRBV9
CDR3: CASSAYNSPLHF
DNA: TGTGCCAGCAGCGCCTATAATTCACCCCTCCACTTT

J: TRBJ2-3
D: TRBD1
size: .
V: TRBV2
CDR3: CASLIETGGWTDTQYF
DNA: TGTGCCAGCTTAATTGAGACAGGGGGTTGGACAGATACGCAGTATTTT

J: TRBJ2-1
D: TRBD2
size: .
V: TRBV5-1
CDR3: CASSTGLAEPAYNEQFF
DNA: TGCGCCAGCAGCACGGGACTAGCGGAACCAGCCTACAATGAGCAGTTCTTC

J: TRBJ1-2
D: TRBD1
size: .
V: TRBV3-1/TRBV3-2
CDR3: CASSPQGADGYTF
DNA: TGTGCCAGCAGCCCCCAGGGGGCAGATGGCTACACCTTC

J: TRBJ1-2
D: TRBD1
size: .
V: TRBV12-3/TRBV12-4
CDR3: CANRGDEDDGYTF
DNA: TGTGCCAACAGGGGGGACGAAGATGATGGCTACACCTTC

J: TRBJ2-7
D: .
size: .
V: TRBV12-3/TRBV12-4
CDR3: CASSVRGGEQYF
DNA: TGTGCCAGCAGTGTCAGGGGCGGGGAGCAGTACTTC

J: TRBJ2-5
D: .
size: .
V: TRBV11-2
CDR3: CASSLETGRPRETQYF
DNA: TGTGCCAGCAGCTTAGAGACGGGGAGGCCCAGGGAGACCCAGTACTTC

J: TRBJ1-2
D: .
size: .
V: TRBV6-5
CDR3: CASSYSSGGRGYTF
DNA: TGTGCCAGCAGTTACTCGAGCGGGGGCAGAGGCTACACCTTC

J: TRBJ1-6
D: .
size: few
V: TRBV7-9
CDR3: CASSSGRYNSPLHF
DNA: TGTGCCAGCAGCTCGGGACGGTATAATTCACCCCTCCACTTT

J: TRBJ2-5
D: .
size: once
V: TRBV2
CDR3: CASSRRGVETQYF
DNA: TGTGCCAGCAGTCGAAGAGGGGTAGAGACCCAGTACTTC

J: TRBJ2-5
D: .
size: .
V: TRBV7-2
CDR3: CASSSYAGEETQYF
DNA: TGTGCCAGCAGCTCTTATGCCGGGGAGGAGACCCAGTACTTC

J: TRBJ2-3
D: TRBD2
size: few
V: TRBV19
CDR3: CASSHIAGEGTDTQYF
DNA: TGTGCCAGTAGCCACATAGCGGGAGAAGGTACAGATACGCAGTATTTT

J: TRBJ2-3
D: TRBD2
size: .
V: TRBV6-4
CDR3: CASSSSGDTTDTQYF
DNA: TGTGCCAGCAGTTCTAGCGGGGATACCACAGATACGCAGTATTTT

J: TRBJ2-7
D: .
size: .
V: TRBV6-5
CDR3: CASSYSSASSYEQYF
DNA: TGTGCCAGCAGTTACTCGTCCGCATCCTCCTACGAGCAGTACTTC

J: TRBJ1-1
D: .
size: .
V: TRBV24-1
CDR3: CATSDLTGLMNTEAFF
DNA: TGTGCCACCAGTGATTTGACGGGGCTGATGAACACTGAAGCTTTCTTT

J: TRBJ2-6
D: .
size: .
V: TRBV25-1
CDR3: CASSEGRGHSGANVLTF
DNA: TGTGCCAGCAGTGAAGGGAGAGGGCACTCTGGGGCCAACGTCCTGACTTTC

J: TRBJ2-1
D: TRBD2
size: .
V: TRBV24-1
CDR3: CATSPGTSGVHEQFF
DNA: TGTGCCACCAGTCCTGGGACTAGCGGGGTCCATGAGCAGTTCTTC

J: TRBJ2-7
D: .
size: .
V: TRBV2
CDR3: CASSDISYEQYF
DNA: TGTGCCAGCAGTGACATTTCCTACGAGCAGTACTTC

J: TRBJ2-3
D: TRBD2
size: .
V: TRBV29-1
CDR3: CSPSGGGSTDTQYF
DNA: TGCAGCCCATCAGGCGGGGGAAGCACAGATACGCAGTATTTT

J: TRBJ2-7
D: .
size: .
V: TRBV4-2
CDR3: CASSHPLANEQYF
DNA: TGTGCCAGCAGCCACCCACTAGCTAACGAGCAGTACTTC

J: TRBJ2-1
D: .
size: .
V: TRBV28
CDR3: CASSTDSYNEQFF
DNA: TGTGCCAGCAGCACCGACTCATACAATGAGCAGTTCTTC

J: TRBJ1-6
D: .
size: .
V: TRBV6-5
CDR3: CASSYPLGGDNSPLHF
DNA: TGTGCCAGCAGTTACCCCTTGGGGGGCGATAATTCACCCCTCCACTTT

J: TRBJ1-3
D: .
size: .
V: TRBV2
CDR3: CASSEWDVGKKGNTIYF
DNA: TGTGCCAGCAGTGAATGGGACGTTGGCAAGAAGGGAAACACCATATATTTT

J: TRBJ2-1
D: TRBD2
size: few
V: TRBV29-1
CDR3: CSVAWRASGDSYNEQFF
DNA: TGCAGCGTTGCATGGAGGGCTAGCGGGGACTCCTACAATGAGCAGTTCTTC

J: TRBJ2-3
D: .
size: .
V: TRBV10-3
CDR3: CAISALATYTDTQYF
DNA: TGTGCCATTAGTGCGCTAGCGACCTACACAGATACGCAGTATTTT

J: TRBJ2-7
D: .
size: .
V: TRBV21-1
CDR3: CASSSGTSAYEQYF
DNA: TGTGCCAGCAGCTCCGGGACTAGCGCCTACGAGCAGTACTTC

J: TRBJ2-2
D: TRBD2
size: .
V: TRBV29-1
CDR3: CSVEMGLAGNGELFF
DNA: TGCAGCGTTGAAATGGGACTAGCGGGGAACGGGGAGCTGTTTTTT

J: TRBJ2-2
D: .
size: .
V: TRBV6-2/TRBV6-3
CDR3: CASSRWGASGGELFF
DNA: TGTGCCAGCAGCCGGTGGGGGGCTAGCGGCGGGGAGCTGTTTTTT

J: TRBJ2-1
D: TRBD2
size: .
V: TRBV5-1
CDR3: CASRWTSADNEQFF
DNA: TGCGCCAGCAGATGGACTAGCGCCGACAATGAGCAGTTCTTC

J: TRBJ2-2
D: .
size: .
V: TRBV9
CDR3: CASKQAGTNTGELFF
DNA: TGTGCCAGCAAGCAGGCGGGCACAAACACCGGGGAGCTGTTTTTT

J: TRBJ1-1
D: .
size: few
V: TRBV29-1
CDR3: CSVERGNTEAFF
DNA: TGCAGCGTTGAAAGGGGGAACACTGAAGCTTTCTTT

J: TRBJ2-7
D: .
size: once
V: TRBV4-1
CDR3: CASSQESAGGTYEQYF
DNA: TGCGCCAGCAGCCAAGAATCGGCAGGTGGCACCTACGAGCAGTACTTC

J: TRBJ1-2
D: .
size: .
V: TRBV3-1/TRBV3-2
CDR3: CASSQVTMEGSNYGYTF
DNA: TGTGCCAGCAGCCAAGTAACTATGGAAGGGTCTAACTATGGCTACACCTTC

J: TRBJ1-2
D: TRBD1
size: .
V: TRBV27
CDR3: CASSSVPTGRNNGYTF
DNA: TGTGCCAGCAGTTCGGTACCGACAGGGCGCAACAATGGCTACACCTTC

J: TRBJ2-2
D: .
size: .
V: TRBV21-1
CDR3: CASSPAENTGELFF
DNA: TGTGCCAGCAGCCCAGCTGAGAACACCGGGGAGCTGTTTTTT

J: TRBJ2-2
D: TRBD2
size: .
V: TRBV6-5
CDR3: CASTRTSFGELFF
DNA: TGTGCCAGCACAAGGACTAGCTTCGGGGAGCTGTTTTTT

J: TRBJ1-5
D: TRBD1
size: .
V: TRBV10-3
CDR3: CAISPTDRGNQPQHF
DNA: TGTGCCATCAGCCCGACAGACAGGGGCAATCAGCCCCAGCATTTT

J: TRBJ2-7
D: .
size: .
V: TRBV6-5
CDR3: CASSPRQGKYEQYF
DNA: TGTGCCAGCAGCCCACGGCAGGGCAAATACGAGCAGTACTTC

J: TRBJ2-5
D: TRBD1
size: once
V: TRBV18
CDR3: CASSPGQEETQYF
DNA: TGTGCCAGCTCACCAGGACAGGAAGAGACCCAGTACTTC

J: TRBJ1-2
D: .
size: .
V: TRBV12-3/TRBV12-4
CDR3: CASSPAGGIGYTF
DNA: TGTGCCAGCAGTCCCGCGGGAGGCATTGGCTACACCTTC

J: TRBJ1-1
D: .
size: .
V: TRBV11-3
CDR3: CASSLSGDAEAFF
DNA: TGTGCCAGCAGCTTATCGGGGGACGCTGAAGCTTTCTTT

J: TRBJ1-1
D: TRBD1
size: few
V: TRBV11-3
CDR3: CASSLGSRGITEAFF
DNA: TGTGCCAGCAGCTTAGGTTCCAGGGGGATAACTGAAGCTTTCTTT